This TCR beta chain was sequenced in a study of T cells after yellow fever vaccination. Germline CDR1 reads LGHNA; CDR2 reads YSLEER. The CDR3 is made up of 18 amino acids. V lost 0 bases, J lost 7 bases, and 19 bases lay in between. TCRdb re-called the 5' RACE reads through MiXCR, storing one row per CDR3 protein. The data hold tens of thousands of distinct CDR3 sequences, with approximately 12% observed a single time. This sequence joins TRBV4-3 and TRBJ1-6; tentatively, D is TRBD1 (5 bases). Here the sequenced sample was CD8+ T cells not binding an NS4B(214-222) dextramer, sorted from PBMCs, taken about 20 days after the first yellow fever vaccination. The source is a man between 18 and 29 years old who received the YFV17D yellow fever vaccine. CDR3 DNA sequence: TGCGCCAGCAGCCAAGATGCCGGGACCGGCGCTACGAATTCACCCCTCCACTTT. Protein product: CASSQDAGTGATNSPLHF.